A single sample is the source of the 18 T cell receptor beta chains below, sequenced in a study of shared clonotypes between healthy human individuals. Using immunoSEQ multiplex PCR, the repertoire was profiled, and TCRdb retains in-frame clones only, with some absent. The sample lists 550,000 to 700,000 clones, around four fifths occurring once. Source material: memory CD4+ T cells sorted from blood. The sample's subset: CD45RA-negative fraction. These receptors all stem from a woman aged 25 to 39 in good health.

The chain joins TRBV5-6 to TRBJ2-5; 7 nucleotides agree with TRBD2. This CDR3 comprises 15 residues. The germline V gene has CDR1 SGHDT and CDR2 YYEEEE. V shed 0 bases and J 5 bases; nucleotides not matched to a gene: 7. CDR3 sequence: CASSLARETYETQYF. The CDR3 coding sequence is TGTGCCAGCAGCTTGGCGCGGGAGACGTATGAGACCCAGTACTTC.

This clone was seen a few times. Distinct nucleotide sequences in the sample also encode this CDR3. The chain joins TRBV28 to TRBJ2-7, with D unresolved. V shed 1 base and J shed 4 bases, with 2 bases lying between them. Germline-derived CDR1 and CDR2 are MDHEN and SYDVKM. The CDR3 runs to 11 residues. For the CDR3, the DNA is TGTGCCAGCAGTTTATATTACGAGCAGTACTTC. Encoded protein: CASSLYYEQYF.

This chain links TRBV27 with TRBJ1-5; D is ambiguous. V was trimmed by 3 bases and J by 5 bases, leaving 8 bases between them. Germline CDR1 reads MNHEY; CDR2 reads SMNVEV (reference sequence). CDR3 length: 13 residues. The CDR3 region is CASSFIADQPQHF. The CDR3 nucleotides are TGTGCCAGCAGTTTTATAGCCGATCAGCCCCAGCATTTT.

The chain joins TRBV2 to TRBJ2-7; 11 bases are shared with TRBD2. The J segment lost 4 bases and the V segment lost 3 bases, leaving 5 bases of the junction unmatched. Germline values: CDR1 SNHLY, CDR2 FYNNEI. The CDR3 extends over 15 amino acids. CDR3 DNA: TGTGCCAGCAGTGATGGGGCTAGCGGGAGGTACGAGCAGTACTTC. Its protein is CASSDGASGRYEQYF.

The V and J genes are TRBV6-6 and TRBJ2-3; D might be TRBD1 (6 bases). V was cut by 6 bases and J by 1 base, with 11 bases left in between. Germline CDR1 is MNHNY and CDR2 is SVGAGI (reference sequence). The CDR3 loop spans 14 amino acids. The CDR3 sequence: CASRRAGGTDTQYF. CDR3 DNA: TGTGCCAGCAGGAGGGCAGGGGGCACAGATACGCAGTATTTT.

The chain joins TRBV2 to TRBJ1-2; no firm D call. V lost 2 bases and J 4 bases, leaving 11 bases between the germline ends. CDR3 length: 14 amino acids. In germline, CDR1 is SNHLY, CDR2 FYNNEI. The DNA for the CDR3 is TGTGCCAGCAGTGAATCTGGCATTAGCTATGGCTACACCTTC. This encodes CASSESGISYGYTF.

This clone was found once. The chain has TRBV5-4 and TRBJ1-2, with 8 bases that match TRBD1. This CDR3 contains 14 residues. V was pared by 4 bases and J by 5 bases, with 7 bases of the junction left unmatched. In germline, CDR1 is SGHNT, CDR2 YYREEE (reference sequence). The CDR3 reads CASSRQGMEYGYTF. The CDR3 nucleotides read TGTGCCAGCAGCCGACAGGGGATGGAGTATGGCTACACCTTC.

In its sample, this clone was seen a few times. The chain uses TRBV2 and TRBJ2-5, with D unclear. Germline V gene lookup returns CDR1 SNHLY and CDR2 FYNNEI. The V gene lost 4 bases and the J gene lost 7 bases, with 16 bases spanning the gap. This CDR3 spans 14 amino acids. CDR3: CASSVADTLGTQYF. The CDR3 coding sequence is TGTGCCAGCAGTGTGGCGGATACCCTTGGGACCCAGTACTTC.

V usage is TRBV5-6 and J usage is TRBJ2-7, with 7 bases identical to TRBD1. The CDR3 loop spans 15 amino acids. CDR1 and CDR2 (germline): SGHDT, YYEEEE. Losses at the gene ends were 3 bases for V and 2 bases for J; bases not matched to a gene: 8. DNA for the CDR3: TGTGCCAGCAGCTCACTCGGGACAGCCACCTACGAGCAGTACTTC. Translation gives CASSSLGTATYEQYF.

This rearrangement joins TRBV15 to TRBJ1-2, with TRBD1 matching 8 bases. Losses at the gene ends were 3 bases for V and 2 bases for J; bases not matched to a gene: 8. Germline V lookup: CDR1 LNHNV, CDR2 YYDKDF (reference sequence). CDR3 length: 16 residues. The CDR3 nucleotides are TGTGCCACCAGCAGGTCGGGTCGGGACAGGAACTATGGCTACACCTTC. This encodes CATSRSGRDRNYGYTF.

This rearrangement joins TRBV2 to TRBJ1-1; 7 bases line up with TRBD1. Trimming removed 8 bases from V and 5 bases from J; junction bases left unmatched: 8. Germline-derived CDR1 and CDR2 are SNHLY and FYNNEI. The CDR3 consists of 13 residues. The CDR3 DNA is TGTGCCAGCGGAATTACAGGGGAAACTGAAGCTTTCTTT. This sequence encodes CASGITGETEAFF.

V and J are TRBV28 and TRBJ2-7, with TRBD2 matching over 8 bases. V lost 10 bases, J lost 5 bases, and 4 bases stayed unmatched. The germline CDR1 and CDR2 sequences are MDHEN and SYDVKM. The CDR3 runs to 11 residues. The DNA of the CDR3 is TGTGCCATCAAAGCGGGAGACGAGCAGTACTTC. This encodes CAIKAGDEQYF.

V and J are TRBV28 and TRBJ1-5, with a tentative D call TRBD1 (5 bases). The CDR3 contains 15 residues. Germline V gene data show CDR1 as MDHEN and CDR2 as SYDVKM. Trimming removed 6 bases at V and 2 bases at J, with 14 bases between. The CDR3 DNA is TGTGCCAGCAGGTCCGCAGGGTCGGGCAATCAGCCCCAGCATTTT. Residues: CASRSAGSGNQPQHF.

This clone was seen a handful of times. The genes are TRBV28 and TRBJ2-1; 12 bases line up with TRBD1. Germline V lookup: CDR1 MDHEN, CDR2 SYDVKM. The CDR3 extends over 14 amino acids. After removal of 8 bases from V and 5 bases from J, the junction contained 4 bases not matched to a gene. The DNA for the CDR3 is TGTGCCAGCGGAGGGACAGGGGGCCACAATGAGCAGTTCTTC. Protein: CASGGTGGHNEQFF.

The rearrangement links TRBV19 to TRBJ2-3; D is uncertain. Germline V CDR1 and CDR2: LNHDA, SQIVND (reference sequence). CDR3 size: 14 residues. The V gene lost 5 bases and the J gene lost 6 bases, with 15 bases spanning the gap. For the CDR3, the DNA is TGTGCCAGTAGTCCCTTAAGCGTCGGGGATACGCAGTATTTT. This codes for CASSPLSVGDTQYF. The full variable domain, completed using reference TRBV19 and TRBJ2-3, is DGGITQSPKYLFRKEGQNVTLSCEQNLNHDAMYWYRQDPGQGLRLIYYSQIVNDFQKGDIAEGYSVSREKKESFPLTVTSAQKNPTAFYLCASSPLSVGDTQYFGPGTRLTVL.

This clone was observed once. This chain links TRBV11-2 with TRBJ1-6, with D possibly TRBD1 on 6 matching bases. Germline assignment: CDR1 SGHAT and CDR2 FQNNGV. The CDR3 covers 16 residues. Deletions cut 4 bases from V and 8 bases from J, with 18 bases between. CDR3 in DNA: TGTGCCAGCAGCTCCCCGCTGGGCAGGGGCCATTCACCCCTCCACTTT. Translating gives CASSSPLGRGHSPLHF.

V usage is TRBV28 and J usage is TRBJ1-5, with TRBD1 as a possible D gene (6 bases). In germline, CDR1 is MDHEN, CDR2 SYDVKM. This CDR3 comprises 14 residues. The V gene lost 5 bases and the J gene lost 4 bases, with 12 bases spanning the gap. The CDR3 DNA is TGTGCCAGCAGTCCGCAGGGGTGGAATCAGCCCCAGCATTTT. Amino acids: CASSPQGWNQPQHF.

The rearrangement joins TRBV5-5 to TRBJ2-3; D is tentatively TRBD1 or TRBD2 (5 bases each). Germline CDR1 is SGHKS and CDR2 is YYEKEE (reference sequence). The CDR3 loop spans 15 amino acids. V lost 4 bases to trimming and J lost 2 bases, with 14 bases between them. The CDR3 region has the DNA TGTGCCAGCAGCCCCCAGGGACCTTTCACAGATACGCAGTATTTT. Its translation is CASSPQGPFTDTQYF. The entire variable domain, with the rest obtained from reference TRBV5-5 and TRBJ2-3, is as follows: DAGVTQSPTHLIKTRGQQVTLRCSPISGHKSVSWYQQVLGQGPQFIFQYYEKEERGRGNFPDRFSARQFPNYSSELNVNALLLGDSALYLCASSPQGPFTDTQYFGPGTRLTVL.